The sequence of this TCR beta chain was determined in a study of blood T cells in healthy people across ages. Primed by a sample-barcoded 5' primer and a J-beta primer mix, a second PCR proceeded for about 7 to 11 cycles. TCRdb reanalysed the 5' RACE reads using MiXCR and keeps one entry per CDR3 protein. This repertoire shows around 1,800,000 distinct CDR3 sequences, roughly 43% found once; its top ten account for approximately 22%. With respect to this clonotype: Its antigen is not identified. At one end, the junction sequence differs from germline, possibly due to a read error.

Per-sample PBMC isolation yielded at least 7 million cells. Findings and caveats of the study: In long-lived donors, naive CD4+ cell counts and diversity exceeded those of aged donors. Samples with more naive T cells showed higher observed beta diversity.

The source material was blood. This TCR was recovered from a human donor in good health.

This CDR3 reads CASSFPSREASYGCTF. DNA for the CDR3: TGTGCCAGCAGTTTCCCGTCAAGGGAAGCTAGCTATGGCTGCACCTTC. V gene TRBV12-3 or TRBV12-4 combines with J gene TRBJ1-2; D gene ambiguous. The CDR3 loop spans 16 amino acids.